These 7 T cell receptor beta chains originate from one sample sequenced in a study of identical twins. TCRdb reprocessed the 5' RACE reads with MiXCR, giving one entry per CDR3 protein. The repertoire has approximately 260,000 distinct CDR3 sequences, 11% to 15% of them found once; the top ten carry about 9%. Material for sequencing was memory (CD45RO+) T cells sorted from blood. The receptors come from a woman younger than 30 in good health.

This clonotype was seen a handful of times. The chain has TRBV6-1 and TRBJ2-7, with D perhaps being TRBD1 or TRBD2 (5 bases each). CDR3 size: 13 residues. Trimming removed 6 bases at V and 6 bases at J, with 15 bases between. Germline loops: CDR1 MNHNS, CDR2 SASEGT. Written as DNA, the CDR3 is TGTGCCAGCAGCCCTGTAAAGGGGACCGAGCAGTACTTC. This encodes CASSPVKGTEQYF.

Only a few counts were recorded for this clonotype. The V gene is TRBV28, the J gene TRBJ2-7, with 10 nucleotides matching TRBD1. In germline, CDR1 is MDHEN, CDR2 SYDVKM. V gave up 6 bases and J gave up 6 bases; unmatched junction bases: 11. The CDR3 sequence is 15 residues long. CDR3 DNA: TGTGCCAGCAGCCCCCGTAGGACAGGGGGAAGCGAGCAGTACTTC. Residues: CASSPRRTGGSEQYF.

Details on this clonotype: Germline is not matched at one junction end, which may reflect a read error. The chain recombines TRBV3-1 with TRBJ1-1; a weak D match, TRBD1 (5 bases). The CDR3 runs to 15 residues. Germline V gene sequence: CDR1 LGHDT, CDR2 YNNKEL (reference sequence). CDR3: CATSQDRWGSTEAFF. CDR3 sequence (DNA): TGTGCCACCAGCCAAGATCGGTGGGGGTCCACTGAAGCTTTCTTT.

The J gene is TRBJ1-6, the V gene TRBV11-3; no definite D call. The CDR3 runs to 15 residues. Trimming removed 5 bases from V and 0 bases from J, with 8 bases in between. Germline V lookup: CDR1 SGHNT, CDR2 YENEEA. The CDR3, as DNA: TGTGCCAGCAGCAAAGATAGCTCCTATAATTCACCCCTCCACTTT. The encoded protein is CASSKDSSYNSPLHF.

Only a few counts were recorded for this clonotype. The rearrangement joins TRBV11-3 to TRBJ1-4; D might be TRBD1 (6 bases). The CDR3 has 14 residues. V was clipped by 4 bases and J by 7 bases, with 13 bases between them. In germline, CDR1 is SGHNT, CDR2 YENEEA. CDR3 nucleotide sequence: TGTGCCAGCAGCTCCAGGGGACTCCGTGAAAAACTGTTTTTT. This encodes CASSSRGLREKLFF.

This clonotype was detected a few times. The V and J genes are TRBV9 and TRBJ2-1; D gene uncertain. The germline gives CDR1 SGDLS, CDR2 YYNGEE. The ends were cut back, 0 bases at V and 0 bases at J, with 7 bases in the middle. The length of the CDR3 is 15 residues. CDR3 DNA: TGTGCCAGCAGCGTAGAGGCTTTCTCCTACAATGAGCAGTTCTTC. It is translated as CASSVEAFSYNEQFF.

There are a few counts of this clonotype. J is TRBJ1-2 and V is TRBV29-1; 7 bases agree with TRBD1. The CDR3 consists of 12 residues. The V and J ends lost 8 bases and 4 bases, in that order; junction bases with no gene match: 7. From germline, CDR1 is SQVTM and CDR2 ANQGSEA. As DNA, the CDR3 is TGCAGCTCCTCAGGGGGTCTCTATGGCTACACCTTC. It is translated as CSSSGGLYGYTF.